These T cell receptor beta chains were read from a single sample in a study of regulatory T cells in long-lasting Graves disease. TCRdb analysed the multiplex PCR reads with MiXCR anew, one entry per CDR3 protein. The data hold fewer than 350,000 distinct CDR3 sequences, with 15% to 20% observed a single time. This sample comprised peripheral blood mononuclear cells (PBMCs), obtained at new diagnosis, from a patient treated with antithyroid drugs. Source of these receptors: a female donor with Graves disease. The CDR3 runs from the conserved cysteine through the conserved F or W. D genes are given only for firm matches. Size is stated for part of the rows, as once, few or many counts, or as a class when the clone is expanded.

J gene,clone size,V gene,D gene,CDR3 protein,CDR3 DNA
TRBJ2-1,-,TRBV19,-,CASSRTVSSYNEQFF,TGTGCCAGTAGTAGGACAGTGAGCTCCTACAATGAGCAGTTCTTC
TRBJ1-4,-,TRBV9,TRBD1,CASSVGQGKEKLFF,TGTGCCAGCAGCGTCGGACAGGGTAAAGAAAAACTGTTTTTT
TRBJ2-7,many,TRBV6-1,TRBD2,CATLAGGLSEQYF,TGTGCCACTTTAGCGGGAGGGCTGTCCGAGCAGTACTTC
TRBJ1-2,many,TRBV2,-,CASRPPTWEPNYGYTF,TGTGCCAGCAGGCCGCCCACCTGGGAGCCTAACTATGGCTACACCTTC
TRBJ1-3,few,TRBV6-1,-,CASKRDTIYF,TGTGCCAGTAAGAGAGACACCATATATTTT
TRBJ1-2,many,TRBV12-3/TRBV12-4,-,CASSLALRTEEIGYTF,TGTGCCAGCAGTTTAGCGCTAAGGACAGAAGAGATTGGCTACACCTTC
TRBJ2-1,few,TRBV14,TRBD2,CASSPMLAGEGLEQFF,TGTGCCAGCAGCCCGATGCTGGCGGGAGAAGGGCTTGAGCAGTTCTTC
TRBJ1-2,many,TRBV27,TRBD1,CASSARTGETYGYTF,TGTGCCAGCAGTGCCCGGACAGGAGAAACCTATGGCTACACCTTC
TRBJ2-7,-,TRBV6-1,-,CASRAGEYEQYF,TGTGCCAGCAGGGCAGGGGAATACGAGCAGTACTTC
TRBJ2-5,many,TRBV3-1,-,CASSPREGAQETQYF,TGTGCCAGCAGTCCCCGAGAGGGAGCCCAAGAGACCCAGTACTTC
TRBJ1-2,-,TRBV9,-,CASSVGGAGGYTF,TGTGCCAGCAGCGTAGGGGGGGCCGGAGGCTACACCTTC
TRBJ2-7,many,TRBV6-1,TRBD2,CASSRGLADPFGKQYF,TGTGCCAGCAGTCGGGGACTAGCGGACCCCTTCGGAAAGCAGTACTTC
TRBJ2-1,many,TRBV5-4,TRBD2,CASSLTPGTSERGQFF,TGTGCCAGCAGCTTGACCCCCGGGACTAGCGAGAGGGGGCAGTTCTTC
TRBJ1-2,many,TRBV12-5,-,CASGPVGTLHYGYTF,TGTGCTAGTGGTCCAGTCGGGACCCTGCACTATGGCTACACCTTC
TRBJ2-1,many,TRBV12-3/TRBV12-4,TRBD2,CASSFPSGREDEQFF,TGTGCCAGCAGTTTTCCTAGCGGGAGGGAGGATGAGCAGTTCTTC
TRBJ1-5,-,TRBV12-3/TRBV12-4,-,CASSLRSPGQGQPQHF,TGTGCCAGCAGCCTAAGGAGCCCGGGGCAGGGGCAGCCCCAGCATTTT
TRBJ2-3,many,TRBV27,TRBD2,CASSRGWGDLAEGVDTQYF,TGTGCCAGCAGCCGGGGTTGGGGGGATCTAGCGGAGGGCGTCGATACGCAGTATTTT
TRBJ2-2,many,TRBV4-1,-,CASSQTTGELFF,TGTGCCAGCAGCCAAACGACCGGGGAGCTGTTTTTT
TRBJ2-7,-,TRBV28,-,CASSPGHSRSYEQYF,TGTGCCAGCAGCCCTGGACATTCTCGATCCTACGAGCAGTACTTC
TRBJ2-1,many,TRBV7-2,-,CAARSSGSLNNEQFF,TGTGCCGCTCGGAGTAGCGGTTCGTTAAACAATGAGCAGTTCTTC
TRBJ1-5,many,TRBV16,-,CASSQAPMAISNQPQHF,TGTGCCAGCAGCCAAGCCCCAATGGCAATTAGCAATCAGCCCCAGCATTTT
TRBJ2-7,few,TRBV12-3/TRBV12-4,TRBD1,CASSIPQGGRGSYNEQYF,TGTGCCAGCAGTATACCCCAAGGGGGCAGGGGCTCCTACAATGAGCAGTACTTC
TRBJ1-1,once,TRBV11-2,-,CASSLVGQGLNTEAFF,TGTGCCAGCAGCTTAGTGGGTCAGGGCTTGAACACTGAAGCTTTCTTT
TRBJ2-1,-,TRBV2,TRBD2,CASSELWGGYEQFF,TGTGCCAGCAGTGAACTTTGGGGGGGATATGAGCAGTTCTTC
TRBJ1-3,-,TRBV30,-,CAWAPKGAGNTIYF,TGTGCCTGGGCCCCAAAGGGGGCTGGAAACACCATATATTTT
TRBJ2-5,many,TRBV29-1,-,CSVEHGREETQYF,TGCAGCGTTGAACACGGCCGGGAGGAGACCCAGTACTTC
TRBJ2-4,few,TRBV7-2,TRBD2,CASSLGLAAEENIQYF,TGTGCCAGCAGCTTAGGACTAGCGGCGGAGGAAAACATTCAGTACTTC
TRBJ1-5,-,TRBV7-8,-,CASSADGSAAQPQHF,TGTGCCAGCAGCGCGGACGGTTCAGCCGCTCAGCCCCAGCATTTT
TRBJ2-1,many,TRBV7-2,-,CASSWGLGNEQFF,TGTGCCAGCAGCTGGGGCCTGGGGAATGAGCAGTTCTTC
TRBJ2-7,many,TRBV7-2,TRBD2,CASSLVGTSGSREQYF,TGTGCCAGCAGCTTAGTTGGGACTAGCGGGAGTCGGGAGCAGTACTTC
TRBJ1-2,-,TRBV7-2,-,CASSRGGEEANYGYTF,TGCGCCAGCAGCCGAGGGGGGGAGGAAGCTAACTATGGCTACACCTTC
TRBJ2-7,few,TRBV5-8,-,CASSSRDRPAEQYF,TGTGCCAGCAGCAGCCGGGACCGGCCGGCCGAGCAGTACTTC
TRBJ2-1,few,TRBV4-1,TRBD2,CASGEREGLGANNEQFF,TGCGCCAGCGGGGAGCGGGAGGGCCTGGGGGCAAACAATGAGCAGTTCTTC
TRBJ1-2,few,TRBV7-3,-,CASSLSKGGYGYTF,TGTGCCAGCAGCTTAAGTAAAGGGGGCTATGGCTACACCTTC
TRBJ2-2,many,TRBV5-1,TRBD2,CASSSGLVGTGELFF,TGCGCCAGCAGCTCGGGACTAGTTGGCACCGGGGAGCTGTTTTTT
TRBJ1-1,-,TRBV5-6,-,CASRRSPRGNTEAFF,TGTGCCAGCAGGCGGAGTCCCAGGGGGAACACTGAAGCTTTCTTT
TRBJ2-7,few,TRBV20-1,TRBD2,CSAKRLAGGDRASYEQYF,TGCAGTGCTAAAAGACTAGCGGGAGGCGACCGGGCCTCCTACGAGCAGTACTTC
TRBJ2-5,many,TRBV24-1,-,CATSFGTETQYF,TGTGCCACCAGCTTTGGGACAGAGACCCAGTACTTC
TRBJ2-5,few,TRBV4-2,-,CASSQGTDSETQYF,TGTGCCAGCAGCCAAGGAACAGACTCAGAGACCCAGTACTTC